This record looks at one T cell receptor (beta chain) sequence and its context. Per germline, CDR1 SGHRS and CDR2 YFSETQ. This CDR3 has 19 amino acids. With 4 bases removed from V and 1 base from J, the gap between germline ends came to 23 bases. The sample comes from a study of blood T cell repertoires in COVID-19. Overall study: T cells, B-cell-depleted T cells, or PBMCs provided the cDNA or gDNA that served as material.

Per the original methods: Nucleated cell number was recorded as an estimate derived from reference gene primer amplification. Produced via immunoSEQ multiplex PCR; TCRdb's table is partial and in-frame only. The D gene and trimming were derived from the DNA, and the V and J assignments and clone size from that table. Of around 120,000 clones in the sample, roughly 79% are singletons; the top ten hold 20% to 25%. The V call is TRBV5-1, the J call TRBJ2-2, with D maybe TRBD1 (6 bases). The specimen was peripheral blood. The TCR sequence derives from a human donor in a cohort sampled during active COVID-19. The CDR3 loop reads CASSLGRNYQGQNTGELFF. CDR3 coding DNA: TGCGCCAGCAGCCTGGGGCGTAATTACCAGGGACAGAACACCGGGGAGCTGTTTTTT.